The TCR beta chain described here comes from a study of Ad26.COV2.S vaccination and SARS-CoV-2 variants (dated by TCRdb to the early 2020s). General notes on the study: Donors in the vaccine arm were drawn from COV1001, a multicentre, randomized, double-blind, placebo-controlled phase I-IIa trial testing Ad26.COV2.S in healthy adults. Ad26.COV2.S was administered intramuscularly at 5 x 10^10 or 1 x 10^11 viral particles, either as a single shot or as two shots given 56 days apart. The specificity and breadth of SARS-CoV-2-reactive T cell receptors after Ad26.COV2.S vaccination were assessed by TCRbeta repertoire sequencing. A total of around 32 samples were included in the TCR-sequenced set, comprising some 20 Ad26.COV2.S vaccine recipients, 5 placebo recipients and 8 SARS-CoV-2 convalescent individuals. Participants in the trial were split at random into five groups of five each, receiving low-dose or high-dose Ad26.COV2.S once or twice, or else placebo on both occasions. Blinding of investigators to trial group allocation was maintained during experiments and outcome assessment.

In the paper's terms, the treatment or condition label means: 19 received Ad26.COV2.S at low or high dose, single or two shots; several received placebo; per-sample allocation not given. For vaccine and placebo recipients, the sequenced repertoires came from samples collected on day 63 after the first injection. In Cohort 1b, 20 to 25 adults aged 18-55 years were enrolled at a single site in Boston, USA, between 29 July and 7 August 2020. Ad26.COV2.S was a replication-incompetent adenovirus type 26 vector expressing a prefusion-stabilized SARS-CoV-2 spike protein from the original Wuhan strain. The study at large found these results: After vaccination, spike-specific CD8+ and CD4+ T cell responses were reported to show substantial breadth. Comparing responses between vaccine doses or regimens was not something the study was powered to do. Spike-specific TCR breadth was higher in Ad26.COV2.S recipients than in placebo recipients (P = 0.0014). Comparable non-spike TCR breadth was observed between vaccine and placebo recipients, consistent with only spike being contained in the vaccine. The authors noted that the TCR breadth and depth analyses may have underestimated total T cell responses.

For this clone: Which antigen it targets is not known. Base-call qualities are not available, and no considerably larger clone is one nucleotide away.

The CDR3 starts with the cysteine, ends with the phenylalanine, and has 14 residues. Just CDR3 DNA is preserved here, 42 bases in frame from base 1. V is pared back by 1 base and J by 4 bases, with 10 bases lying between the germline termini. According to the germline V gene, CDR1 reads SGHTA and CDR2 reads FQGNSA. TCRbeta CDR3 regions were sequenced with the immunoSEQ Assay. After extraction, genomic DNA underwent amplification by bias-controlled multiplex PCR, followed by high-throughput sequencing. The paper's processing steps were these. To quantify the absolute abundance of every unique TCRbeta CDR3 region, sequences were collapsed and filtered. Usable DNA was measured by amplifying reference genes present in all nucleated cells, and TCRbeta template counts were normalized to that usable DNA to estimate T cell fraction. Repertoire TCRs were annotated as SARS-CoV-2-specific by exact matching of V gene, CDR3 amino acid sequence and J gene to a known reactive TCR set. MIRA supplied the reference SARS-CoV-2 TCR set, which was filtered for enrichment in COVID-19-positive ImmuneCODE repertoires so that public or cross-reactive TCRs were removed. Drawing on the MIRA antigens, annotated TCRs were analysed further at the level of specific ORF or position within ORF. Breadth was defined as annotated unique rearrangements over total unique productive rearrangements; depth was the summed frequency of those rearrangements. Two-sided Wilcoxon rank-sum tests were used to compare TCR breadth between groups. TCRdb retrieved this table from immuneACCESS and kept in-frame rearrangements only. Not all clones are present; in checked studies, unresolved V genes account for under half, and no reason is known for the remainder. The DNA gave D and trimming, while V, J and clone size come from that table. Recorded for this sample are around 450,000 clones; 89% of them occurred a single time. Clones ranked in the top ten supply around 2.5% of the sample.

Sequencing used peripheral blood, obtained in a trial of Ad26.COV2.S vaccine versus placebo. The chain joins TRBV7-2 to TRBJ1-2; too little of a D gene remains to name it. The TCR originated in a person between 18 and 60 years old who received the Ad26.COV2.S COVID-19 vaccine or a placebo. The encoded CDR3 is CASSLVTAGYGYTF. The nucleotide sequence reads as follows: TGTGCCAGCAGCTTAGTGACGGCAGGCTATGGCTACACCTTC.